This T cell receptor beta chain was found in a study of blood T cell repertoires in COVID-19. Study-wide background: Acute and convalescent COVID-19 samples came from the United States, Italy and Spain.

Per the study methods: Reference gene primer amplification gave estimated nucleated cell counts. The method was immunoSEQ multiplex PCR; TCRdb's version includes in-frame clones alone and lacks a portion of them. For V, J and clone size, that table is used; D and trimming come from the DNA. Of over 100,000 clones in the sample, 60% to 85% were seen once. The CDR3 contains 17 residues. V gave up 5 bases and J gave up 3 bases; unmatched junction bases: 12. In germline, CDR1 is MNHEY, CDR2 SMNVEV (reference sequence). The receptor's source is a human donor in a cohort sampled during active or convalescent COVID-19. The sequenced material came from peripheral blood. V is TRBV27 and J is TRBJ1-2, with 10 bases matching TRBD1. The DNA of the CDR3 is TGTGCCAGCAGTCCCTCTCGGGACAGGGGACCGTACTATGGCTACACCTTC. It yields the protein CASSPSRDRGPYYGYTF.